This T cell receptor (beta chain) stems from a study of type 1 regulatory T cells. In this sample, this clonotype turned up a few times. The target antigen is unknown. From the reads, TCRdb called clonotypes with MiXCR, one entry per CDR3 protein. The repertoire consists of more than 50,000 distinct CDR3 sequences, with 62% occurring once and the leading ten covering 1.8%. What was sequenced was cultured non-Tr1 T cells, either the whole culture or a sorted T cell fraction (not recorded which). The TCR comes from a human donor in good health.

The CDR3 nucleotides read TGTGCCAGCAGTTACGTGAAACTAGGGACCGGGGAGCTGTTTTTT. It is translated as CASSYVKLGTGELFF. The V call is TRBV6-5, the J call TRBJ2-2, with a weak D call TRBD2 (5 bases). V shed 2 bases and J shed 5 bases, with 12 bases lying between them. Germline V gene sequence: CDR1 MNHEY, CDR2 SVGAGI. There are 15 residues in the CDR3.